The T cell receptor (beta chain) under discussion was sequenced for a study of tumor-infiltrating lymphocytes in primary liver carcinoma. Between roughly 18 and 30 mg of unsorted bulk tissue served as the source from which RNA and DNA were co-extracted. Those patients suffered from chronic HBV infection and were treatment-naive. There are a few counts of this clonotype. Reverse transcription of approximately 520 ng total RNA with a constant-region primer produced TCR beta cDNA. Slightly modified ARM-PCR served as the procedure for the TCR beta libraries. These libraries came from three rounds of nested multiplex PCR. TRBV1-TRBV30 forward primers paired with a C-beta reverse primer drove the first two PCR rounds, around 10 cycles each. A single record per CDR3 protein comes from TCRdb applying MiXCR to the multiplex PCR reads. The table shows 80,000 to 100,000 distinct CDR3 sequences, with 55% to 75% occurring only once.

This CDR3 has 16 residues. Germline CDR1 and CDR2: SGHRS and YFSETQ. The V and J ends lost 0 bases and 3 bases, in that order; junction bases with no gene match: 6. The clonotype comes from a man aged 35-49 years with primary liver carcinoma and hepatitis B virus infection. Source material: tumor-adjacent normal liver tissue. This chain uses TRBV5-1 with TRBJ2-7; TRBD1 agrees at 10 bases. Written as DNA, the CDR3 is TGCGCCAGCAGCTTGGTGGGACAGGGGTCCCTCTACGAGCAGTACTTC. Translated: CASSLVGQGSLYEQYF.